These 10 T cell receptor beta chains originate from one sample sequenced in a study of T cell responses to AZD1222 COVID-19 vaccine. The data were produced by immunoSEQ multiplex PCR, yet TCRdb's version contains in-frame clones alone and is incomplete. Here the sample spans approximately 150,000 clones, roughly 84% being singletons. Sequencing was performed on peripheral blood, taken 28 days after the second AZD1222 dose. Every receptor here comes from an adult who received the AZD1222 COVID-19 vaccine.

The genes are TRBV5-6 and TRBJ2-7; 11 positions agree with TRBD2. CDR3 length equals 14 residues. Germline loops: CDR1 SGHDT, CDR2 YYEEEE. V trimming: 4 bases; J trimming: 3 bases; junction bases outside the gene matches: 3. The CDR3 region has the DNA TGTGCCAGCAGCGCTGGGACTAGCGGCTACGAGCAGTACTTC. Translation gives CASSAGTSGYEQYF.

The chain carries TRBV19 and TRBJ2-7, with D perhaps being TRBD1 or TRBD2 (5 bases each). Trimming took off 5 bases at V and 2 bases at J, with 16 bases between the two ends. In germline, CDR1 is LNHDA, CDR2 SQIVND (reference sequence). The CDR3 covers 15 residues. CDR3 residues: CASSPSGPKPYEQYF. Written as DNA, the CDR3 is TGTGCCAGTAGTCCATCGGGACCGAAGCCCTACGAGCAGTACTTC.

The J gene is TRBJ1-2, the V gene TRBV5-1; D perhaps matches TRBD1 (6 bases). This CDR3 has 15 amino acids. From germline, CDR1 is SGHRS and CDR2 YFSETQ. V lost 0 bases and J 4 bases, leaving 13 bases between the germline ends. The CDR3 sequence: CASSLGRGRGYGYTF. The CDR3 bases are TGCGCCAGCAGCTTGGGCCGCGGCAGGGGCTATGGCTACACCTTC.

Points on this clone: One junction end disagrees with the germline gene, perhaps due to a read error. The chain combines TRBV30 with TRBJ1-1; D perhaps matches TRBD1 (5 bases). CDR3 length: 15 amino acids. Germline V gene data show CDR1 as GTSNPN and CDR2 as SVGIG (reference sequence). The CDR3 region is CTWSVKQRRGTEAFF. Here the CDR3 DNA reads TGTACCTGGAGTGTTAAACAGAGGAGGGGCACTGAAGCTTTCTTT.

V gene TRBV2 combines with J gene TRBJ2-7, with 9 nucleotides matching TRBD2. V shed 7 bases, J shed 0 bases, and the junction held 4 bases outside the gene matches. The CDR3 extends over 14 amino acids. Germline V gene sequence: CDR1 SNHLY, CDR2 FYNNEI. The CDR3 region has the DNA TGTGCCAGCATCGGCGGGAGGGTCTCCTACGAGCAGTACTTC. Residues: CASIGGRVSYEQYF.

The rearrangement uses TRBV29-1 and TRBJ1-2, with D uncertain. The CDR3 loop spans 12 amino acids. The V end was cut by 4 bases, the J end by 3 bases, with 9 bases between. Germline V gene lookup returns CDR1 SQVTM and CDR2 ANQGSEA. CDR3 loop: CSVAFGDYGYTF. Here the CDR3 DNA reads TGCAGCGTTGCCTTCGGAGACTATGGCTACACCTTC.

V is TRBV6-2 or TRBV6-3 and J is TRBJ2-3, with no clear D. In germline, CDR1 is MNHEY, CDR2 SVGEGT. The ends were cut back, 2 bases at V and 1 base at J, with 7 bases in the middle. The CDR3 contains 14 residues. CDR3 amino acids: CASSYGDGTDTQYF. The CDR3, as DNA: TGTGCCAGCAGTTACGGTGACGGCACAGATACGCAGTATTTT.

V and J are TRBV24-1 and TRBJ2-1; possibly TRBD2 for D (6 bases). Germline V gene sequence: CDR1 KGHDR, CDR2 SFDVKD. V was cut by 9 bases and J by 5 bases, with 13 bases left in between. The CDR3 consists of 13 residues. CDR3 sequence reads: CATGAGLNNEQFF. The CDR3 nucleotides are TGTGCCACCGGGGCAGGACTAAACAATGAGCAGTTCTTC.

The chain joins TRBV6-5 to TRBJ2-3; D may match TRBD1 or TRBD2 (5 bases each). This CDR3 region has 15 residues. V was shortened by 2 bases and J by 2 bases, with 11 bases between the two germline ends. Germline CDR1 is MNHEY and CDR2 is SVGAGI. Written as DNA, the CDR3 is TGTGCCAGCAGTTACGCAGGGAGTGCCACAGATACGCAGTATTTT. This encodes CASSYAGSATDTQYF.

The CDR3 DNA reads as TGTGCCAGCAGCCAAGATTACACGCCTACCTACGAGCAGTACTTC. Translating it yields CASSQDYTPTYEQYF. This sequence joins TRBV4-2 and TRBJ2-7; D is uncertain. There are 15 residues in the CDR3. The V gene's germline CDR1 is LGHNA and CDR2 YNFKEQ. V lost 0 bases to trimming and J lost 2 bases, with 11 bases between them.